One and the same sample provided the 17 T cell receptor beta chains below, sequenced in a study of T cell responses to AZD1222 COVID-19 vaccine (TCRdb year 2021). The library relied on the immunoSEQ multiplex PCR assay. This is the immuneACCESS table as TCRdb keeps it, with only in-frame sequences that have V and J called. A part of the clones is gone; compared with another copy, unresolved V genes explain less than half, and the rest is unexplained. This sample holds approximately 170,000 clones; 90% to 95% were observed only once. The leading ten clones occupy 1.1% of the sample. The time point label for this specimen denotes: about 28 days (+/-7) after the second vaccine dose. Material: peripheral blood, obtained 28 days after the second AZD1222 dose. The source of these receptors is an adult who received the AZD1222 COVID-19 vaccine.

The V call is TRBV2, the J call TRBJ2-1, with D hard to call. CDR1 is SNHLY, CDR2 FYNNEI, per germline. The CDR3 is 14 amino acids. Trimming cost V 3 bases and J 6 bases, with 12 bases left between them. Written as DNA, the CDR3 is TGTGCCAGCAGTGATGGCCCGACGACCAATGAGCAGTTCTTC. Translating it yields CASSDGPTTNEQFF. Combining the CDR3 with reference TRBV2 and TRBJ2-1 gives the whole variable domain EPEVTQTPSHQVTQMGQEVILRCVPISNHLYFYWYRQILGQKVEFLVSFYNNEISEKSEIFDDQFSVERPDGSNFTLKIRSTKLEDSAMYFCASSDGPTTNEQFFGPGTRLTVL.

The CDR3 loop is CASSKGDGYTF. In DNA, the CDR3 is TGTGCCAGCAGTAAGGGGGATGGCTACACCTTC. The chain links TRBV2 to TRBJ1-2, with TRBD1 as a possible D gene (6 bases). Germline V gene sequence: CDR1 SNHLY, CDR2 FYNNEI. The CDR3 covers 11 residues. The V and J ends lost 5 bases and 6 bases respectively, with 7 bases between them.

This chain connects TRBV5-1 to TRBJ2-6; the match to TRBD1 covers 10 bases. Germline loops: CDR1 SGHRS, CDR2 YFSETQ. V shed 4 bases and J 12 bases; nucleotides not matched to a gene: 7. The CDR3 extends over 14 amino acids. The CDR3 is CASSKGTGDGVLTF. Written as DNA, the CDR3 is TGCGCCAGCAGCAAAGGGACAGGGGACGGCGTCCTGACTTTC.

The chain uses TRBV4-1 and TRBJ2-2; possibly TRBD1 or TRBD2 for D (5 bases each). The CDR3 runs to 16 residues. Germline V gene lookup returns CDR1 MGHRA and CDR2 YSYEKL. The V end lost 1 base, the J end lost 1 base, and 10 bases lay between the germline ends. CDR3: CASSQGGPGNTGELFF. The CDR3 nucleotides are TGCGCCAGCAGCCAAGGGGGACCCGGGAACACCGGGGAGCTGTTTTTT.

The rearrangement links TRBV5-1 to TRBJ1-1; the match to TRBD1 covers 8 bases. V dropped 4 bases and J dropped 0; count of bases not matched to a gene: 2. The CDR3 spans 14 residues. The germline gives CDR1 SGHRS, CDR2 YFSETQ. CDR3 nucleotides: TGCGCCAGCAGCCCGGGACAGGTGAACACTGAAGCTTTCTTT. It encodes CASSPGQVNTEAFF.

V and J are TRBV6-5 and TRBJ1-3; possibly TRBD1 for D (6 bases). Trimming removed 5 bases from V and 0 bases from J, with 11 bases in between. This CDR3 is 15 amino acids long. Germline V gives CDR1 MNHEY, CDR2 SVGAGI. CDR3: CASSRQGTSGNTIYF. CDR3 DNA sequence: TGTGCCAGCAGTCGTCAGGGGACCTCTGGAAACACCATATATTTT.

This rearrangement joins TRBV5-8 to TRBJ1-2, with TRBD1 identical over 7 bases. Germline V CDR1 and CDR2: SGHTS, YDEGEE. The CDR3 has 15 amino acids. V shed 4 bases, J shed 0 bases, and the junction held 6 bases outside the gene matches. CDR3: CASSAGTATNYGYTF. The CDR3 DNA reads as TGTGCCAGCAGCGCCGGGACAGCTACTAACTATGGCTACACCTTC. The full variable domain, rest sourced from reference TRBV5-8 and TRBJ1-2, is EAGVTQSPTHLIKTRGQQATLRCSPISGHTSVYWYQQALGLGLQFLLWYDEGEERNRGNFPPRFSGRQFPNYSSELNVNALELEDSALYLCASSAGTATNYGYTFGSGTRLTVV.

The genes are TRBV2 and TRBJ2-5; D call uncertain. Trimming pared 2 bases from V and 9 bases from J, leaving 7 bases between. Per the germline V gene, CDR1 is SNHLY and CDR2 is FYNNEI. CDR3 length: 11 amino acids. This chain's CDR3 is CASSEYIPQYF. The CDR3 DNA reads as TGTGCCAGCAGTGAATACATTCCCCAGTACTTC.

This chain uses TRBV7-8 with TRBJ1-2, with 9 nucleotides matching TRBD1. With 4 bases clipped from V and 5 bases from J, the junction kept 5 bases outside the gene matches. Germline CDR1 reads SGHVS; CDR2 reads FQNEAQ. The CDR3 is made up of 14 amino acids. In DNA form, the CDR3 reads TGTGCCAGCAGCTCCAACAGGGGGCCGTATGGCTACACCTTC. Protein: CASSSNRGPYGYTF.

CDR3 in amino acids: CASSQGGFERATYEQYF. DNA of the CDR3: TGTGCCAGCAGCCAAGGGGGGTTTGAGCGGGCGACCTACGAGCAGTACTTC. The gene calls are TRBV4-2 and TRBJ2-7; D might be TRBD2 (6 bases). This CDR3 has 17 amino acids. Per the germline V gene, CDR1 is LGHNA and CDR2 is YNFKEQ. Trimming pared 1 base from V and 2 bases from J, leaving 18 bases between.

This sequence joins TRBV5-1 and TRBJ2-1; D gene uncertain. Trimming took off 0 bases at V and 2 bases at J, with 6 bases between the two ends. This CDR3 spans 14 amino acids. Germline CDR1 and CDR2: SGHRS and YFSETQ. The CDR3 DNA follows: TGCGCCAGCAGCTTGGGGCTAGCCTACAATGAGCAGTTCTTC. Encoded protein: CASSLGLAYNEQFF.

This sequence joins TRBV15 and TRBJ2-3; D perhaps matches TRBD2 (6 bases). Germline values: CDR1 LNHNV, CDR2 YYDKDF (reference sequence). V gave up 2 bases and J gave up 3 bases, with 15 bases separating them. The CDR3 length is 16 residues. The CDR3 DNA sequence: TGTGCCACCAGCAGAATAACCGGGGGAATAACAGATACGCAGTATTTT. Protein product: CATSRITGGITDTQYF.

This CDR3 reads CASSLNDREQFF. For the CDR3, the DNA is TGTGCCAGCAGCCTCAACGACCGAGAGCAGTTCTTC. The chain has TRBV12-3 or TRBV12-4 and TRBJ2-1; no definite D call. The CDR3 has 12 residues. The V end was cut by 6 bases, the J end by 10 bases, with 13 bases between.

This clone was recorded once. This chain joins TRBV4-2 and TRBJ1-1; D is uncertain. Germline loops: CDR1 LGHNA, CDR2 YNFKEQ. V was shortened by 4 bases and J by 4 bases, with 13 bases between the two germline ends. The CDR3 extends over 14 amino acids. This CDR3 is CASSRETGSTEAFF. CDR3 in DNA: TGTGCCAGCAGCCGAGAAACGGGGAGCACTGAAGCTTTCTTT.

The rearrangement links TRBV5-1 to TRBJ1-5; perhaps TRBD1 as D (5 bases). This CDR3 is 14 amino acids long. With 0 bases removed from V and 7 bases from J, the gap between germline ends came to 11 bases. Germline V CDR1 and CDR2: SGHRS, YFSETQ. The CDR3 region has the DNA TGCGCCAGCAGCTTGGGTGGAGGGGACCAGCCCCAGCATTTT. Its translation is CASSLGGGDQPQHF.

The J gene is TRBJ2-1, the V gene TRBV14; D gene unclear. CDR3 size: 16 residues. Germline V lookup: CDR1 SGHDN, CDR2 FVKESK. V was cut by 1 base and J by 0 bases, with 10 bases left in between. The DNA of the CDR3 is TGTGCCAGCAGCCAAGTAGGTCGAAGCTCCTACAATGAGCAGTTCTTC. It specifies CASSQVGRSSYNEQFF.

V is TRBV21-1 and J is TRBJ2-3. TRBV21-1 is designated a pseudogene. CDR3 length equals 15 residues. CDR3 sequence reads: CASSLGWAVADTQYF. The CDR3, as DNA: TGTGCCAGCAGCCTAGGTTGGGCAGTAGCAGATACGCAGTATTTT.